This entry features one T cell receptor beta chain sequence. Its antigen is unidentified. These data come from a study of Graves' ophthalmopathy and Graves' hyperthyroidism. The authors amplified TCR beta CDR3 regions, and they did so from RNA transcripts for repertoire sequencing. First-round RT-PCR relied on HTBI primers, and a second-round multiplex PCR came next. TCRdb reprocessed the multiplex PCR reads with MiXCR, giving one entry per CDR3 protein. The profile shows hundreds of thousands of distinct CDR3 sequences, around 50% of them singletons. Having ophthalmopathy, the donors showed moderate-to-severe activity, CAS ≥3 and NOSPECS ≥4, with disease lasting under 3 months. If patients had other autoimmune diseases, uncontrolled infections, pregnancy or lactation, they were excluded. Physicians reached a diagnosis by relying on clinical symptoms, serum thyroxine, TRAb, thyroid ultrasound and orbital computed tomography.

CDR1 SGHTA and CDR2 FQGNSA come from the germline V gene. This CDR3 comprises 18 residues. The ends were cut back, 5 bases at V and 0 bases at J, with 20 bases in the middle. Study observations and caveats: Its predictions of ophthalmopathy progression gave the model around 71% sensitivity and 72.22% specificity.

The chain uses TRBV7-2 and TRBJ1-5; weak D call: TRBD1 (6 bases). The clonotype comes from an adult man with Graves' ophthalmopathy. Sample: peripheral blood. The CDR3: CASSNHRVSRFSNQPQHF. For the CDR3, the DNA is TGTGCCAGCAGCAATCACAGGGTATCTAGATTTAGCAATCAGCCCCAGCATTTT.